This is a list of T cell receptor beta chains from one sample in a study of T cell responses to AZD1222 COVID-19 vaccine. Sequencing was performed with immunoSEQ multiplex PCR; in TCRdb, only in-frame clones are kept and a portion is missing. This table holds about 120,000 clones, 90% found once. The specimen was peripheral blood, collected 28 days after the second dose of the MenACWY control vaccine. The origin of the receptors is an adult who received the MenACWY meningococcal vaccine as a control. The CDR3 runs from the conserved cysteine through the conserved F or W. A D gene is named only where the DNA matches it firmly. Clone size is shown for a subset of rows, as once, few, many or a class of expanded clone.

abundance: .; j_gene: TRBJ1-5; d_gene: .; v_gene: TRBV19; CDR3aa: CATRRTNSNQPQHF; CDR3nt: TGTGCCACCAGACGAACAAATAGCAATCAGCCCCAGCATTTT
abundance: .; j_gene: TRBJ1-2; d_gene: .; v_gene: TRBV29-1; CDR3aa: CSVDQASWVYGYTF; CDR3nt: TGCAGCGTTGATCAGGCTTCCTGGGTTTATGGCTACACCTTC
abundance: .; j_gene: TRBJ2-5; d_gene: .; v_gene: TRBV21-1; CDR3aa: CASRLAQETQYF; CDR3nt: TGTGCCAGCAGACTAGCGCAAGAGACCCAGTACTTC
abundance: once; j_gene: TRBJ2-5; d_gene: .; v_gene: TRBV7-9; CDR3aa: CASSLEPPGPDF; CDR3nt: TGTGCCAGCAGCTTAGAGCCCCCGGGCCCGGACTTC
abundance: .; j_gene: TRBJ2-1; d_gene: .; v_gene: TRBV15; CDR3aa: CATSRGNTYNEQFF; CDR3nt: TGTGCCACCAGCAGAGGGAACACCTACAATGAGCAGTTCTTC
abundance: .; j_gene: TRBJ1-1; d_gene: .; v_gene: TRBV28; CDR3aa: CASSFNLATPWDRNTEAFF; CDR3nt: TGTGCCAGCAGTTTTAATTTGGCCACCCCCTGGGATCGGAACACTGAAGCTTTCTTT
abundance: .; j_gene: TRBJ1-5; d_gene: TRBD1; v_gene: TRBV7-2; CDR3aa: CASSRDRDNQPQHF; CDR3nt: TGTGCCAGCAGCCGCGACAGGGACAATCAGCCCCAGCATTTT
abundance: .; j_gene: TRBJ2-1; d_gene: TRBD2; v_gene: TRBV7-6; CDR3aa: CASSQSVGAGEPRKQFF; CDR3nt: TGTGCCAGCAGCCAATCAGTTGGGGCGGGGGAGCCCCGAAAGCAGTTCTTC
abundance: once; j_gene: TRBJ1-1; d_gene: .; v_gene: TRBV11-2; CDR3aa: CASSKGPGPMNTEAFF; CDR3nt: TGTGCCAGCAGCAAAGGGCCGGGGCCTATGAACACTGAAGCTTTCTTT
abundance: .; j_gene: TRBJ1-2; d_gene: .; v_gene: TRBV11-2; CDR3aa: CASSPGPNYGYTF; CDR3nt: TGTGCCAGCAGTCCGGGGCCTAACTATGGCTACACCTTC
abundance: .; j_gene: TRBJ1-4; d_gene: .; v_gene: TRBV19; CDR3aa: CASSARTHPTNEKLFF; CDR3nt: TGTGCCAGTAGTGCCAGGACTCATCCAACTAATGAAAAACTGTTTTTT
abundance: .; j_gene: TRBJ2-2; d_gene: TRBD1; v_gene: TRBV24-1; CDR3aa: CATSDVDRDGLFF; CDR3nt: TGTGCCACCAGTGATGTGGACAGGGATGGGCTGTTTTTT
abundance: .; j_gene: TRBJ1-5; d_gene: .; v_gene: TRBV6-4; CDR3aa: CASTSWRDDSNQPQHF; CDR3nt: TGTGCCAGCACCTCTTGGAGGGATGACAGCAATCAGCCCCAGCATTTT
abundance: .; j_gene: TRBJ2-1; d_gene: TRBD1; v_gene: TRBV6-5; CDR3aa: CASSYGTGHYNEQFF; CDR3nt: TGTGCCAGCAGTTACGGGACAGGACACTACAATGAGCAGTTCTTC
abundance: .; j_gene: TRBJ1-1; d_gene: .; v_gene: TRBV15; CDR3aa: CATSRNPGNTEAFF; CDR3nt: TGTGCCACCAGCAGAAACCCCGGGAACACTGAAGCTTTCTTT
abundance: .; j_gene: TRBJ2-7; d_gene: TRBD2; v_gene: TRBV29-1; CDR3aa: CSGAGMNEQYF; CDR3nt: TGCAGCGGAGCGGGAATGAACGAGCAGTACTTC
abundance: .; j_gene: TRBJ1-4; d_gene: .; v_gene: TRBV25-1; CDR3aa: CASSRGADEKLFF; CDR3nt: TGTGCCAGCAGTCGGGGCGCGGATGAAAAACTGTTTTTT